A single sample gave rise to the 27 T cell receptor beta chains below, sequenced in a study of T cell responses to AZD1222 COVID-19 vaccine. TCRdb's copy holds only in-frame clones and misses some; the assay was immunoSEQ multiplex PCR. Among roughly 45,000 clones listed, approximately 88% were seen once. The sample consisted of peripheral blood, taken 28 days after the second AZD1222 dose. All receptors come from an adult who received the AZD1222 COVID-19 vaccine.

The V call is TRBV2, the J call TRBJ1-6, with D unclear. With 2 bases removed from V and 7 bases from J, the gap between germline ends came to 9 bases. CDR1 and CDR2 (germline): SNHLY, FYNNEI. CDR3 length: 14 residues. CDR3 DNA: TGTGCCAGCAGTGAACGGGGTCGGAATTCACCCCTCCACTTT. Translated: CASSERGRNSPLHF.

The V and J genes are TRBV13 and TRBJ2-2, with D uncertain. V lost 0 bases and J 4 bases, leaving 12 bases between the germline ends. CDR3 length: 16 amino acids. Germline V lookup: CDR1 PRHDT, CDR2 FYEKMQ (reference sequence). The CDR3 DNA sequence: TGTGCCAGCAGCTTAGGTGCTGGGGTGAGCACCGGGGAGCTGTTTTTT. Amino acids: CASSLGAGVSTGELFF.

The chain recombines TRBV7-8 with TRBJ2-7; the D gene is possibly TRBD1 (5 bases). Looked up from germline, CDR1 is SGHVS and CDR2 is FQNEAQ. With 2 bases removed from V and 1 base from J, the gap between germline ends came to 12 bases. The CDR3 is 15 residues long. The CDR3: CASSLRGRQSYEQYF. CDR3 bases: TGTGCCAGCAGCTTAAGGGGCAGGCAATCCTACGAGCAGTACTTC. Based on the CDR3 plus reference TRBV7-8 and TRBJ2-7, the full variable domain is GAGVSQSPRYKVAKRGQDVALRCDPISGHVSLFWYQQALGQGPEFLTYFQNEAQLDKSGLPSDRFFAERPEGSVSTLKIQRTQQEDSAVYLCASSLRGRQSYEQYFGPGTRLTVT.

The rearrangement joins TRBV5-6 to TRBJ1-2, with a tentative D call TRBD1 (5 bases). Per germline, CDR1 SGHDT and CDR2 YYEEEE. The CDR3 extends over 14 amino acids. Trimming shortened V by 4 bases and J by 5 bases, and 15 bases separated the two germline ends. CDR3 coding DNA: TGTGCCAGCAGCCCAGAGCGGGACTCTTATGGCTACACCTTC. Amino acid sequence: CASSPERDSYGYTF.

The gene calls are TRBV7-6 and TRBJ2-2, with 7 bases aligning to TRBD2. Trimming took 1 base from V and 0 from J; bases not matched to a gene: 5. The CDR3 contains 17 residues. Germline CDR1 is SGHVS and CDR2 is FNYEAQ. The CDR3 DNA reads TGTGCCAGCAGCTTAGGCGCAGGGACTACGAACACCGGGGAGCTGTTTTTT. It is translated as CASSLGAGTTNTGELFF.

This clone was recorded only once. Relative to the germline gene, one junction end is altered; a read error may explain this. This chain links TRBV7-7 with TRBJ1-2; 11 bases are shared with TRBD1. The CDR3 extends over 16 amino acids. The germline gives CDR1 SSHAT, CDR2 FNYEAQ (reference sequence). The CDR3, as DNA: TGTGCTAGCAGCCCCACCCAGGACAGGGGGCGCTATGGCTACACCTTC. Translation gives CASSPTQDRGRYGYTF.

The CDR3 here is CASKLGGGELFF. As DNA, the CDR3 is TGTGCCAGCAAATTAGGTGGGGGGGAGCTGTTTTTT. The chain couples TRBV6-5 to TRBJ2-2; D gene unclear. The V end lost 7 bases, the J end lost 8 bases, and 11 bases lay between the germline ends. CDR1 and CDR2 from the germline V gene are MNHEY and SVGAGI. The CDR3 consists of 12 residues.

The CDR3 nucleotides read TGTGCCAGCACATCGACTAGCGGGGCAGGGAGGAATGAGCAGTTCTTC. Translation: CASTSTSGAGRNEQFF. J is TRBJ2-1 and V is TRBV4-2; 11 bases are shared with TRBD2. The CDR3 is 16 amino acids. CDR1 is LGHNA and CDR2 is YNFKEQ in the germline V gene. Unmatched junction bases numbered 12, after V lost 7 bases and J lost 7 bases.

This chain connects TRBV6-2 or TRBV6-3 to TRBJ2-3; 8 bases line up with TRBD2. The CDR3 sequence is 15 residues long. The V and J ends lost 6 bases and 6 bases, in that order; junction bases with no gene match: 11. Germline values: CDR1 MNHEY, CDR2 SVGEGT. Written as DNA, the CDR3 is TGTGCCAGCAGACCTCCGGGACTAGTGGCTGATACGCAGTATTTT. Its protein product is CASRPPGLVADTQYF.

This sequence joins TRBV2 and TRBJ1-2; no definite D call. Trimming shortened V by 0 bases and J by 12 bases, and 26 bases separated the two germline ends. Germline CDR1 reads SNHLY; CDR2 reads FYNNEI. This CDR3 region has 17 residues. The CDR3 sequence: CASSEAGRRADRLRNTF. As DNA, the CDR3 is TGTGCCAGCAGTGAAGCGGGTCGGCGGGCAGACCGTTTGAGAAACACCTTC.

The chain recombines TRBV6-5 with TRBJ1-2, with a tentative D call TRBD1 (6 bases). Germline CDR1 is MNHEY and CDR2 is SVGAGI. Trimming removed 5 bases at V and 0 bases at J, with 13 bases between. This CDR3 region has 15 residues. The CDR3 bases are TGTGCCAGCAGTATCCGGGACACATCTAACTATGGCTACACCTTC. Residues: CASSIRDTSNYGYTF.

The rearrangement joins TRBV7-9 to TRBJ1-6; 7 bases agree with TRBD1. Trimming cost V 5 bases and J 10 bases; bases outside gene matches: 17. The CDR3 is made up of 17 amino acids. Germline values: CDR1 SEHNR, CDR2 FQNEAQ (reference sequence). The CDR3 protein is CASSTQDLQGFGSPLHF. The CDR3 bases are TGTGCCAGCAGCACTCAGGACTTACAGGGGTTTGGGTCACCCCTCCACTTT.

The chain recombines TRBV5-4 with TRBJ1-1; D gene ambiguous. In germline, CDR1 is SGHNT, CDR2 YYREEE (reference sequence). Trimming stripped 4 bases from V and 1 base from J, with 11 bases between. The CDR3 is 14 amino acids. The CDR3 nucleotides are TGTGCCAGCAGCCCCCCCCGGGGGAACACTGAAGCTTTCTTT. Protein: CASSPPRGNTEAFF.

This clone was observed a single time. CDR3 in DNA: TGCGCCAGCAGCCAGAGGGGACTGCCATCCTACGAGCAGTACTTC. Translation: CASSQRGLPSYEQYF. The rearrangement joins TRBV4-1 to TRBJ2-7, with D tentatively TRBD2 (6 bases). There are 15 residues in the CDR3. The germline gives CDR1 MGHRA, CDR2 YSYEKL. With 3 bases removed from V and 1 base from J, the gap between germline ends came to 13 bases.

The chain combines TRBV7-6 with TRBJ2-2; TRBD2 aligns across 8 bases. V lost 2 bases and J lost 2; bases outside the gene matches: 1. Per germline, CDR1 SGHVS and CDR2 FNYEAQ. This CDR3 has 15 residues. The CDR3 DNA sequence: TGTGCCAGCAGCTTAAGCGGGGGAAACACCGGGGAGCTGTTTTTT. Amino acids: CASSLSGGNTGELFF.

The chain has TRBV27 and TRBJ2-7, with 13 bases identical to TRBD2. This CDR3 is built from 15 residues. V trimming: 6 bases; J trimming: 4 bases; junction bases outside the gene matches: 6. Germline CDR1 MNHEY, CDR2 SMNVEV (reference sequence). The CDR3 spells CASSLGTSGAYEQYF. As DNA, the CDR3 is TGTGCCAGCAGCCTAGGGACTAGCGGGGCTTACGAGCAGTACTTC.

The chain combines TRBV14 with TRBJ1-1; TRBD1 is a possible D gene (6 bases). In germline, CDR1 is SGHDN, CDR2 FVKESK. The CDR3 runs 14 residues. The V end lost 3 bases, the J end lost 1 base, and 9 bases lay between the germline ends. Here the CDR3 DNA reads TGTGCCAGCAGCCAGAGAGGGGGGAACACTGAAGCTTTCTTT. It encodes CASSQRGGNTEAFF.

Here the CDR3 reads CASSRTGRQSDGYTF. Here the CDR3 DNA reads TGCGCCAGCAGCCGTACGGGACGGCAGTCGGATGGCTACACCTTC. V usage is TRBV5-1 and J usage is TRBJ1-2; the D gene is possibly TRBD1 (5 bases). The CDR3 has 15 residues. V was clipped by 4 bases and J by 6 bases, with 19 bases between them. CDR1 and CDR2 (germline): SGHRS, YFSETQ.

V usage is TRBV18 and J usage is TRBJ2-3; D is possibly TRBD1 (5 bases). The CDR3 sequence is 15 residues long. Trimming took off 1 base at V and 2 bases at J, with 10 bases between the two ends. Germline lookup yields CDR1 KGHSH and CDR2 LQKENI. CDR3 residues: CASSPQGPPTDTQYF. CDR3 nucleotide sequence: TGTGCCAGCTCACCACAGGGGCCCCCCACAGATACGCAGTATTTT.

A few counts support this clone. The rearrangement uses TRBV11-2 and TRBJ2-2; 13 bases are shared with TRBD2. Germline CDR1 reads SGHAT; CDR2 reads FQNNGV. V dropped 5 bases and J dropped 7; count of bases not matched to a gene: 13. This CDR3 is 18 amino acids long. The CDR3 sequence is CASSERTSGGLLGGELFF. The CDR3 DNA reads TGTGCCAGCAGCGAAAGGACTAGCGGGGGCTTATTGGGCGGGGAGCTGTTTTTT.

The gene calls are TRBV19 and TRBJ2-3; the D gene is possibly TRBD1 (5 bases). V was cut by 0 bases and J by 4 bases, with 11 bases left in between. Germline CDR1 reads LNHDA; CDR2 reads SQIVND (reference sequence). The CDR3 spans 15 residues. CDR3 nucleotide sequence: TGTGCCAGTAGTATAGACCAGGGCAGGGCAGATACGCAGTATTTT. It is translated as CASSIDQGRADTQYF. Together with reference TRBV19 and TRBJ2-3, the CDR3 gives the full variable domain: DGGITQSPKYLFRKEGQNVTLSCEQNLNHDAMYWYRQDPGQGLRLIYYSQIVNDFQKGDIAEGYSVSREKKESFPLTVTSAQKNPTAFYLCASSIDQGRADTQYFGPGTRLTVL.

V is TRBV7-8 and J is TRBJ2-7; D call uncertain. CDR1 and CDR2 from the germline V gene are SGHVS and FQNEAQ. This CDR3 has 14 amino acids. V lost 1 base and J lost 0, with 7 bases in between. The CDR3 coding sequence is TGTGCCAGCAGCTTAGGCTTGGGCTCCTACGAGCAGTACTTC. Translation: CASSLGLGSYEQYF.

The genes are TRBV3-1 (or the pseudogene TRBV3-2) and TRBJ2-1; 10 bases are a match to TRBD2. V was pared by 1 base and J by 4 bases, with 1 base of the junction left unmatched. The CDR3 spans 15 residues. CDR1 is LGHDT, CDR2 YNNKEL, per germline (reference sequence). CDR3 coding DNA: TGTGCCAGCAGCCAAGCTAGCGGGGGATACAATGAGCAGTTCTTC. This sequence encodes CASSQASGGYNEQFF.

The J gene is TRBJ1-1, the V gene TRBV19, with 8 bases matching TRBD1. CDR3 length: 15 amino acids. The V gene's germline CDR1 is LNHDA and CDR2 SQIVND (reference sequence). The V segment lost 5 bases and the J segment 1 base; nucleotides outside the gene matches: 6. The CDR3 region has the DNA TGTGCCAGTAGTTACACCGGGACAGGGAACACTGAAGCTTTCTTT. It translates to CASSYTGTGNTEAFF.

The CDR3 DNA reads as TGCAGCGTTGGCCAGGCGCCCACCGGGGAGCTGTTTTTT. It specifies CSVGQAPTGELFF. The chain links TRBV29-1 to TRBJ2-2; D not resolved. The V and J ends lost 4 bases and 4 bases respectively, with 10 bases between them. Germline loops: CDR1 SQVTM, CDR2 ANQGSEA. CDR3 length: 13 residues.

CDR3 protein: CASSLGWETQYF. The DNA for the CDR3 is TGTGCCAGCAGCTTAGGGTGGGAGACCCAGTACTTC. V is TRBV7-9 and J is TRBJ2-5; no definite D call. Germline V lookup: CDR1 SEHNR, CDR2 FQNEAQ (reference sequence). V dropped 1 base and J dropped 5 bases, with 5 bases sitting between them. CDR3 length: 12 amino acids.

The chain employs TRBV7-9 and TRBJ1-2; D possibly corresponds to TRBD1 (5 bases). The CDR3 sequence is 14 residues long. Germline CDR1 is SEHNR and CDR2 is FQNEAQ (reference sequence). V lost 2 bases and J lost 4, with 11 bases in between. In DNA, the CDR3 is TGTGCCAGCAGCTTATTGCAGGGAGGCTATGGCTACACCTTC. Its translation: CASSLLQGGYGYTF.